This T cell receptor (beta chain) is from a study of T cell responses to AZD1222 COVID-19 vaccine. Study-level information: Timing groups of about 4 and about 12 weeks for second doses were pooled.

The germline V gene has CDR1 SGHTA and CDR2 FQGNSA. This CDR3 is 13 amino acids long. Trimming shortened V by 4 bases and J by 4 bases, and 10 bases separated the two germline ends. The protocol was immunoSEQ multiplex PCR, while the TCRdb copy is restricted to in-frame clones and leaves out a portion. The table has some 100,000 clones, 85% to 90% seen once. The sequence was obtained from an adult in good health. V usage is TRBV7-2 and J usage is TRBJ1-2, with D tentatively TRBD1 (6 bases). This specimen was peripheral blood, taken on day 0 of AZD1222 vaccination. CDR3 nucleotide sequence: TGTGCCAGCAGCTCCGGACAGCCCTATGGCTACACCTTC. It translates to CASSSGQPYGYTF.